The next 13 T cell receptor beta chains were all read from a single sample in a study of blood T cell repertoires in COVID-19. TCRdb keeps only in-frame clones here, not all; method: immunoSEQ multiplex PCR. Among about 150,000 clones listed, approximately 80% were seen once. Specimen: peripheral blood. These receptors were taken from a man between 65 and 85 years old with acute or convalescent COVID-19.

The table lists this clone with a count of one. This chain connects TRBV5-1 to TRBJ2-1; possible D gene TRBD2, 5 bases. Trimming took 4 bases from V and 0 from J, leaving 14 bases between them. The germline gives CDR1 SGHRS, CDR2 YFSETQ. The CDR3 loop spans 16 amino acids. DNA of the CDR3: TGCGCCAGCAGCCTTAGGTACGGGAACTCCTACAATGAGCAGTTCTTC. This codes for CASSLRYGNSYNEQFF. Full variable domain (missing parts from reference TRBV5-1 and TRBJ2-1): KAGVTQTPRYLIKTRGQQVTLSCSPISGHRSVSWYQQTPGQGLQFLFEYFSETQRNKGNFPGRFSGRQFSNSRSEMNVSTLELGDSALYLCASSLRYGNSYNEQFFGPGTRLTVL.

V is TRBV6-5 and J is TRBJ2-1; TRBD2 matches 7 bases. The length of the CDR3 is 15 residues. Germline V lookup: CDR1 MNHEY, CDR2 SVGAGI. With 5 bases clipped from V and 8 bases from J, the junction kept 12 bases outside the gene matches. For the CDR3, the DNA is TGTGCCAGCAGTCCCGGACTAGACTTCGTCTATGAGCAGTTCTTC. It codes for CASSPGLDFVYEQFF.

This clone turned up a few times. V gene TRBV19 combines with J gene TRBJ2-1; D call uncertain. Germline loops: CDR1 LNHDA, CDR2 SQIVND (reference sequence). Between the trimmed V and J ends, which lost 3 bases and 7 bases, there was a span of 16 bases. The CDR3 is made up of 15 amino acids. CDR3 in DNA: TGTGCCAGTAGTATTTCGGCCTACCCCGGGAATGAGCAGTTCTTC. This translates into CASSISAYPGNEQFF. Combining the CDR3 with reference TRBV19 and TRBJ2-1 gives the whole variable domain DGGITQSPKYLFRKEGQNVTLSCEQNLNHDAMYWYRQDPGQGLRLIYYSQIVNDFQKGDIAEGYSVSREKKESFPLTVTSAQKNPTAFYLCASSISAYPGNEQFFGPGTRLTVL.

The CDR3 bases are TGTGCCACCGGCAGGGAATATAGCAATCAGCCCCAGCATTTT. Amino acid sequence: CATGREYSNQPQHF. The chain employs TRBV19 and TRBJ1-5; D is perhaps TRBD1 (5 bases). V lost 10 bases and J lost 0, with 13 bases in between. The germline CDR1 and CDR2 sequences are LNHDA and SQIVND (reference sequence). CDR3 length equals 14 residues.

This chain connects TRBV28 to TRBJ1-1; TRBD1 aligns across 7 bases. In germline, CDR1 is MDHEN, CDR2 SYDVKM. The CDR3 totals 15 residues. V gave up 4 bases and J gave up 7 bases; unmatched junction bases: 12. CDR3 protein: CASSSPGQSPFEAFF. The CDR3 region has the DNA TGTGCCAGCAGTTCACCGGGACAGTCACCTTTTGAAGCTTTCTTT.

The V and J genes are TRBV6-5 and TRBJ1-2; tentative D call: TRBD1 (5 bases). Germline-derived CDR1 and CDR2 are MNHEY and SVGAGI. V dropped 0 bases and J dropped 4 bases, with 12 bases sitting between them. This CDR3 is built from 15 residues. CDR3 DNA sequence: TGTGCCAGCAGTTACTCGGGGCAGAATTTCTATGGCTACACCTTC. This encodes CASSYSGQNFYGYTF.

The chain combines TRBV27 with TRBJ2-1; D is possibly TRBD2 (5 bases). The CDR3 length is 13 residues. Germline V CDR1 and CDR2: MNHEY, SMNVEV (reference sequence). Trimming pared 3 bases from V and 6 bases from J, leaving 9 bases between. The CDR3 loop reads CASSFKSGNEQFF. CDR3 bases: TGTGCCAGCAGTTTTAAGAGCGGCAATGAGCAGTTCTTC.

V usage is TRBV6-1 and J usage is TRBJ1-5; D is uncertain. CDR3 length: 16 residues. CDR1 is MNHNS, CDR2 SASEGT, per germline. Trimming left V 4 bases short and J 0 bases short, with 13 bases between. CDR3 nucleotides: TGTGCCAGCAGTGGTGAAGTGTGGAGTAGCAATCAGCCCCAGCATTTT. This sequence encodes CASSGEVWSSNQPQHF.

The J gene is TRBJ1-4, the V gene TRBV6-5; 7 bases match TRBD1. CDR3 length: 14 residues. Germline lookup yields CDR1 MNHEY and CDR2 SVGAGI. The trim removed 4 bases at V and 5 bases at J, leaving 4 bases unmatched. In DNA form, the CDR3 reads TGTGCCAGCAGTTCCGACAGGGACAATGAAAAACTGTTTTTT. Protein product: CASSSDRDNEKLFF.

This clone was counted once. The chain couples TRBV4-2 to TRBJ2-7, with 7 nucleotides matching TRBD2. The germline V gene has CDR1 LGHNA and CDR2 YNFKEQ. The CDR3 spans 15 residues. V shed 1 base, J shed 6 bases, and the junction held 9 bases outside the gene matches. CDR3 sequence: CASSQGSAGEGEQYF. The DNA for the CDR3 is TGTGCCAGCAGCCAAGGTTCCGCGGGGGAAGGCGAGCAGTACTTC.

The chain combines TRBV28 with TRBJ1-2, with 8 nucleotides matching TRBD1. J gave up 8 bases and V 6 bases, and 11 bases lay outside the gene matches. Germline V gives CDR1 MDHEN, CDR2 SYDVKM. This CDR3 has 14 amino acids. DNA for the CDR3: TGTGCCAGCAGGAGTCAGGGGGCGGATTGGGGCTACACCTTC. It specifies CASRSQGADWGYTF.

This clone occurred once. The rearrangement joins TRBV2 to TRBJ2-2; no clear D. Trimming shortened V by 2 bases and J by 0 bases, and 4 bases separated the two germline ends. The CDR3 runs 14 residues. From germline, CDR1 is SNHLY and CDR2 FYNNEI. CDR3 sequence reads: CASSEPANTGELFF. CDR3 sequence (DNA): TGTGCCAGCAGTGAACCCGCGAACACCGGGGAGCTGTTTTTT.

The chain employs TRBV28 and TRBJ1-6, with TRBD1 matching 7 bases. The V gene end was trimmed by 2 bases and the J gene end by 1 base; junction bases not matched to a gene: 11. The length of the CDR3 is 19 residues. Germline lookup yields CDR1 MDHEN and CDR2 SYDVKM. CDR3 nucleotide sequence: TGTGCCAGCAGTTTAAGGGTGACAGGGATCGTTTCCTATAATTCACCCCTCCACTTT. Encoded protein: CASSLRVTGIVSYNSPLHF.